The present TCR beta chain was sequenced within a study of blood T cell repertoires in COVID-19 (dated by TCRdb to 2019 to 2021). Broadly, across the study: Collaborator samples came from the United States, Italy and Spain and covered acute and convalescent phases of COVID-19. A freely available public database, intended as a resource for researchers studying the immune response to SARS-CoV-2, is where the repertoires were released. Where available, HLA class I and class II types were taken from metadata supplied by the sample provider and were not determined by assay-based typing. The dataset comprised deeply sampled blood TCRbeta repertoires from subjects exposed to, actively infected with, or recovered from COVID-19. Samples were obtained from the ongoing ImmuneRACE study (first 160 participants) and from 1,254 subjects provided by 6 global collaborators. A de-identified subject ID, COVID-19 status, age in years and sex were almost always included in the sample metadata. The material from the prospective study consisted of cDNA or gDNA derived from T cells, B-cell-depleted T cells, or PBMCs.

Between the V and J ends, shortened by 3 bases and 4 bases respectively, the junction contains 7 bases. The CDR3 goes from the cysteine to the phenylalanine over 12 residues. Only CDR3 DNA remains: 36 bases, in frame from the first base. The germline V gene yields SGDLS for CDR1 and YYNGEE for CDR2. General findings and caveats noted by the study authors: How much clinical and demographic metadata was included differed by source and by participant, and the metadata was provided uncurated.

Whole blood was collected in K2EDTA tubes by collaborating institutions according to the institutions' own protocols. Collaborator samples were shipped for TCRbeta analysis as frozen whole blood, isolated PBMCs, or DNA extracted from either sample type. TCRbeta CDR3 regions were amplified from genomic DNA using the immunoSEQ Assay, a bias-controlled multiplex PCR. Regarding the original processing steps: The number of nucleated cells in each sample was estimated from the amplification of reference gene primers within the assay. To quantify the absolute abundance of each unique TCRbeta CDR3 rearrangement, sequence reads were collapsed and filtered. For each sample, productive Simpson clonality was calculated by taking the square root of Simpson's diversity index across productive rearrangements. TCRdb obtained this table from immuneACCESS and retained in-frame rearrangements with V and J assigned. These tables miss some clones; where compared with another copy, unresolved V genes account for less than half of the shortfall, and the remainder is unexplained. D and trimming come from the DNA, and the V and J calls and clone size come from that table. In this sample the table shows approximately 210,000 clones, about 88% of which occur a single time. 4% to 6% of the sample goes to the ten largest clones.

A word on this clone: Its binding antigen is unknown. Base qualities are not recorded, but no much larger clone differs from it by a single base.

The clonotype comes from a woman aged 40 to 50 with acute or convalescent COVID-19. The rearranged chain carries TRBV9 and TRBJ1-1; the D gene is unclear. Material for sequencing was peripheral blood. In nucleotide form, the sequence is TGTGCCAGCAGCGGACTTTCCACTGAAGCTTTCTTT. It specifies CASSGLSTEAFF.